Listed here are 13 T cell receptor beta chains from one sample, sequenced in a study of cytotoxic CD8 clonotypes in ibrutinib-treated CLL. Data came from immunoSEQ multiplex PCR; TCRdb stores just in-frame clones and leaves some out. The data hold over 140,000 clones, with more than 70% observed a single time. Material: PBMCs, obtained after 36 months of ibrutinib treatment. Receptors were obtained from a human donor with chronic lymphocytic leukemia.

In its sample, this clone was seen once. This chain uses TRBV29-1 with TRBJ1-2; tentative D call: TRBD1 (5 bases). V shed 3 bases and J shed 1 base, with 15 bases lying between them. CDR1 SQVTM and CDR2 ANQGSEA come from the germline V gene. The CDR3 loop spans 15 amino acids. The CDR3 is CSVEPISGFNYGYTF. In DNA form, the CDR3 reads TGCAGCGTTGAGCCTATTTCAGGGTTTAACTATGGCTACACCTTC.

The chain recombines TRBV6-5 with TRBJ1-2; D gene ambiguous. The CDR3 runs to 13 residues. V shed 0 bases and J shed 6 bases, with 8 bases lying between them. CDR1 and CDR2 from the germline V gene are MNHEY and SVGAGI. The CDR3 coding sequence is TGTGCCAGCAGTTACTCGAAAGGGAATGGCTACACCTTC. The encoded protein is CASSYSKGNGYTF.

V and J are TRBV28 and TRBJ2-5, with 8 bases aligning to TRBD1. J lost 1 base, V lost 6 bases, and 7 bases had no gene match. Per germline, CDR1 MDHEN and CDR2 SYDVKM. CDR3 size: 15 residues. In DNA form, the CDR3 reads TGTGCCAGCAGCCCCGCCGGACAGGGCCAAGAGACCCAGTACTTC. This codes for CASSPAGQGQETQYF.

This clone came up a few times. Here the CDR3 DNA reads TGTGCCAGCAGTCGTCGGAGCTCCTACGAGCAGTACTTC. This translates into CASSRRSSYEQYF. The chain uses TRBV2 and TRBJ2-7, with D unclear. V was cut by 5 bases and J by 0 bases, with 8 bases left in between. This CDR3 is 13 amino acids long. Looked up from germline, CDR1 is SNHLY and CDR2 is FYNNEI.

This clone has just a few counts. This sequence joins TRBV28 and TRBJ2-7; 8 positions agree with TRBD2. There are 12 residues in the CDR3. CDR1 and CDR2 (germline): MDHEN, SYDVKM. Trimming removed 4 bases from V and 9 bases from J; junction bases left unmatched: 5. CDR3: CASSSSAGVQYF. For the CDR3, the DNA is TGTGCCAGCAGTTCCTCAGCGGGAGTGCAGTACTTC.

The chain links TRBV4-1 to TRBJ2-7, with 7 bases fitting TRBD2. The V gene's germline CDR1 is MGHRA and CDR2 YSYEKL. Trimming cost V 0 bases and J 4 bases; bases outside gene matches: 9. This CDR3 has 16 amino acids. The CDR3, as DNA: TGCGCCAGCAGCCAAGACCAGAGTTGGCGGGAGTACGAGCAGTACTTC. Its protein is CASSQDQSWREYEQYF.

The chain couples TRBV30 to TRBJ2-5; 7 bases agree with TRBD1. CDR3 length: 14 amino acids. V lost 1 base, J lost 3 bases, and 5 bases stayed unmatched. Germline CDR1 and CDR2: GTSNPN and SVGIG (reference sequence). CDR3 amino acids: CAWSGTGAKETQYF. The DNA of the CDR3 is TGTGCCTGGAGTGGGACAGGAGCGAAAGAGACCCAGTACTTC.

The V call is TRBV5-1, the J call TRBJ2-7, with 7 bases fitting TRBD2. The junction had 4 bases not matched to a gene; V was cut back by 2 bases and J by 2 bases. CDR1 and CDR2 (germline): SGHRS, YFSETQ. The CDR3 is 14 residues long. The CDR3 loop is CASSLATSAYEQYF. The CDR3 DNA is TGCGCCAGCAGCTTAGCAACTAGCGCCTACGAGCAGTACTTC.

The chain combines TRBV5-5 with TRBJ1-5, with D possibly matching TRBD1 (5 bases). Trimming shortened V by 1 base and J by 0 bases, and 8 bases separated the two germline ends. Germline lookup yields CDR1 SGHKS and CDR2 YYEKEE (reference sequence). The CDR3 loop spans 15 amino acids. This chain's CDR3 is CASSLRQFSNQPQHF. In DNA, the CDR3 is TGTGCCAGCAGCTTGAGACAGTTTAGCAATCAGCCCCAGCATTTT.

This chain joins TRBV18 and TRBJ2-7, with a possible D match to TRBD1 (6 bases). V was clipped by 0 bases and J by 7 bases, with 13 bases between them. Germline CDR1 reads KGHSH; CDR2 reads LQKENI. The CDR3 covers 14 residues. The CDR3 DNA follows: TGTGCCAGCTCACCACCGAGATCACAGGGTGAGCAGTACTTC. Its protein product is CASSPPRSQGEQYF.

The V call is TRBV19, the J call TRBJ1-1, with a weak D call TRBD1 (5 bases). Deletions cut 8 bases from V and 2 bases from J, with 12 bases between. CDR1 is LNHDA, CDR2 SQIVND, per germline (reference sequence). There are 13 residues in the CDR3. CDR3 DNA sequence: TGTGCCAGTGTATTGGGGCACAACACTGAAGCTTTCTTT. Translation: CASVLGHNTEAFF.

The chain is built from TRBV11-3 and TRBJ2-5; TRBD2 aligns across 8 bases. CDR3 size: 14 residues. After removal of 5 bases from V and 4 bases from J, the junction contained 6 bases not matched to a gene. The germline CDR1 and CDR2 sequences are SGHNT and YENEEA. In DNA form, the CDR3 reads TGTGCCAGCAGCCCGGCTGCGGGGGGAGAGACCCAGTACTTC. This codes for CASSPAAGGETQYF.

The chain carries TRBV9 and TRBJ2-5; D may match TRBD1 or TRBD2 (7 bases each). The CDR3 has 14 residues. Germline V gives CDR1 SGDLS, CDR2 YYNGEE. The germline V and J ends were trimmed by 3 bases and 1 base, with 10 bases remaining between them. The CDR3 reads CASSARGGQETQYF. Here the CDR3 DNA reads TGTGCCAGCAGCGCCAGGGGGGGCCAAGAGACCCAGTACTTC.